This TCR beta chain was profiled in a study of regulatory T cells in long-lasting Graves disease. Whole-study results and caveats: Gene preferences differed: TRBV28, TRBJ1-2, TRBJ2-5 in persistent cases. TCR diversity in persistent Graves' patients was below that of newly diagnosed ones.

This clonotype showed up many times. Its antigen is unidentified. A junction boundary mismatches the germline segment, possibly from a read error. Time point defined: newly diagnosed GD, antithyroid drugs for less than 3 months. RNA from PBMCs was the source of the TCR library. This CDR3 is built from 15 residues. With iRepertoire HTBI primers and Arm-PCR of CDR3 regions, TCR beta libraries were built. Each CDR3 protein is one row after TCRdb ran MiXCR on the multiplex PCR reads. The sample has 350,000 to 500,000 distinct CDR3 sequences; about 14% are singletons. The same data also went into a second study, on T cells in Graves' hyperthyroidism and ophthalmopathy. That paper notes: Calling Graves' hyperthyroidism stable meant ophthalmopathy did not progress within 18 months.

This specimen consisted of peripheral blood mononuclear cells (PBMCs), obtained at new diagnosis, from a patient treated with antithyroid drugs. V gene TRBV12-3 or TRBV12-4 combines with J gene TRBJ1-5, with D unresolved. This clonotype was obtained from a woman between 45 and 60 years old with Graves disease. The CDR3 is CASSLGVSGKQPQHF. DNA for the CDR3: TGTGCCAGCAGTTTAGGGGTGTCAGGCAAACAGCCCCAGCATTTT.